This T cell receptor beta chain stems from a study of blood T cell repertoires in COVID-19. Study-wide context: Samples came from the United States, Italy and Spain, spanning acute and convalescent COVID-19. Sources were T cells, B-cell-depleted T cells, or PBMCs; the material itself was cDNA or gDNA.

Produced via immunoSEQ multiplex PCR; TCRdb's table is partial and in-frame only. The sample consists of roughly 190,000 clones, about 89% of them appearing once. Losses at the gene ends were 2 bases for V and 3 bases for J; bases not matched to a gene: 1. Per the germline V gene, CDR1 is SGDLS and CDR2 is YYNGEE. The CDR3 has 14 amino acids. The rearrangement joins TRBV9 to TRBJ1-1; 10 bases align to TRBD1. Sequencing input: peripheral blood. The TCR comes from a man in his 70s with acute or convalescent COVID-19. In DNA, the CDR3 is TGTGCCAGCAGCGTCGGGACAGGGGACACTGAAGCTTTCTTT. Amino acids: CASSVGTGDTEAFF.